These 8 T cell receptor beta chains were sequenced from one sample in a study of radiation and T cells in renal cell carcinoma. TCRdb's copy holds only in-frame clones and misses some; the assay was immunoSEQ multiplex PCR. The sample lists tens of thousands of clones, roughly 80% occurring once. Time point specified: blood 2 weeks post-SBRT. The sample's treatment: 15 Gy SBRT to primary tumor, nephrectomy 4 weeks later. The source material was blood, sampled from a patient whose treatment included radiotherapy and nephrectomy. These receptors were taken from a woman aged 70 to 79 with renal cell carcinoma.

The J gene is TRBJ2-7, the V gene TRBV4-2; 11 nucleotides match TRBD2. The germline gives CDR1 LGHNA, CDR2 YNFKEQ. Germline trimming cut 1 base from V and 5 bases from J; bases unmatched to any gene: 4. The CDR3 is 15 residues long. As DNA, the CDR3 is TGTGCCAGCAGCCAAGGTGGTAGCGGGGGGGACGAGCAGTACTTC. It codes for CASSQGGSGGDEQYF.

The CDR3 reads CASSLEGAGDELFF. CDR3 nucleotides: TGTGCCAGCAGCTTAGAGGGGGCCGGGGATGAACTGTTTTTT. The chain combines TRBV7-9 with TRBJ1-4, with 7 positions matching TRBD1. This CDR3 region has 14 residues. V was clipped by 1 base and J by 12 bases; unmatched bases: 8. Germline CDR1 is SEHNR and CDR2 is FQNEAQ (reference sequence).

The chain links TRBV5-1 to TRBJ2-3; 14 bases are shared with TRBD2. Trimming removed 3 bases from V and 2 bases from J; junction bases left unmatched: 8. The CDR3 covers 18 residues. Germline assignment: CDR1 SGHRS and CDR2 YFSETQ. CDR3 loop: CASSSGTSGGFFTDTQYF. The CDR3 DNA follows: TGCGCCAGCAGCTCCGGGACTAGCGGGGGTTTTTTCACAGATACGCAGTATTTT.

The V and J genes are TRBV9 and TRBJ1-3; tentative D call: TRBD1 (5 bases). The CDR3 contains 14 residues. Germline CDR1 reads SGDLS; CDR2 reads YYNGEE. The V end lost 3 bases, the J end lost 0 bases, and 7 bases lay between the germline ends. DNA of the CDR3: TGTGCCAGCAGCGGGACATACTCTGGAAACACCATATATTTT. Protein: CASSGTYSGNTIYF.

The chain couples TRBV13 to TRBJ2-3; D remains unclear. This CDR3 has 12 residues. The germline gives CDR1 PRHDT, CDR2 FYEKMQ (reference sequence). V shed 0 bases and J shed 7 bases, with 5 bases lying between them. This CDR3 is CASSLGQYTQYF. The CDR3 DNA follows: TGTGCCAGCAGCTTAGGACAATATACGCAGTATTTT.

The CDR3 bases are TGTGCCGTCGGTCGGGGGGAGGCGCCTTTCTACGAGCAGTACTTC. This sequence encodes CAVGRGEAPFYEQYF. The chain uses TRBV10-3 and TRBJ2-7, with TRBD2 matching over 7 bases. V was clipped by 11 bases and J by 3 bases; unmatched bases: 16. CDR1 is ENHRY, CDR2 SYGVKD, per germline. The CDR3 length is 15 residues.

V gene TRBV4-1 combines with J gene TRBJ1-5, with 8 bases fitting TRBD1. The ends lost 1 base at V and 1 base at J; junction bases unmatched: 6. This CDR3 is built from 17 residues. Germline CDR1 MGHRA, CDR2 YSYEKL. The CDR3 DNA sequence: TGCGCCAGCAGCCAAGGGAGGACAGGGAGGAGCAATCAGCCCCAGCATTTT. Translated: CASSQGRTGRSNQPQHF.

The chain couples TRBV19 to TRBJ2-7, with a tentative D call TRBD2 (5 bases). Germline V gene data show CDR1 as LNHDA and CDR2 as SQIVND (reference sequence). V was shortened by 8 bases and J by 4 bases, with 12 bases between the two germline ends. The CDR3 covers 12 residues. CDR3 in amino acids: CASRGPSYEQYF. As DNA, the CDR3 is TGTGCCAGTCGAGGGCCCTCTTACGAGCAGTACTTC.